The sample holds a few counts of the clone carrying this TCR beta chain. Its specificity is not known. The data belong to a study of early T cells in non-severe SARS-CoV-2 infection. V was clipped by 3 bases and J by 4 bases, with 14 bases between them. The germline gives CDR1 SGHDT, CDR2 YYEEEE. The CDR3 is 15 amino acids. TCRdb used MiXCR to reprocess the 5' RACE reads, holding one entry per CDR3 protein. The sample yields approximately 84,000 distinct CDR3 sequences, approximately 13% seen once. General observations from the study: The VDJdb matching leaned toward anti-spike CD8 responses and overlooked private and CD4 specificities.

The specimen was whole blood. The receptor was derived from an adult who was a healthcare worker with PCR-confirmed SARS-CoV-2 infection or an uninfected control (not recorded which). The genes are TRBV5-6 and TRBJ1-5; the D is unclear. The CDR3 coding sequence is TGTGCCAGCAGCTCCCTTAAAACGGGAAATCAGCCCCAGCATTTT. It yields the protein CASSSLKTGNQPQHF.